The 12 T cell receptor beta chains below all came from one sample that was sequenced in a study of cytomegalovirus exposure and HLA in healthy donors. PCR primers comprised 60 Vbeta and 13 Jbeta primers. Profiled with immunoSEQ multiplex PCR; TCRdb holds only in-frame clones, not every one. The sample carries 130,000 or so clones, 75% recorded once. The sample comprised PBMCs. The receptors were sampled from a man aged 25-45 years in good health and CMV-seronegative.

This sequence joins TRBV4-3 and TRBJ2-2, with TRBD2 identical over 8 bases. After removal of 0 bases from V and 6 bases from J, the junction contained 3 bases not matched to a gene. CDR1 LGHNA and CDR2 YSLEER come from the germline V gene. The CDR3 length is 15 residues. The DNA for the CDR3 is TGCGCCAGCAGCCAAGAAGGCGGGAGGTCCGGGGAGCTGTTTTTT. Translated, it gives CASSQEGGRSGELFF.

The chain is built from TRBV13 and TRBJ2-1; 12 nucleotides line up with TRBD2. The CDR3 consists of 14 residues. The V and J ends lost 6 bases and 5 bases, in that order; junction bases with no gene match: 2. Looked up from germline, CDR1 is PRHDT and CDR2 is FYEKMQ (reference sequence). CDR3 residues: CASSRTSGNNEQFF. The CDR3, as DNA: TGTGCCAGCAGTCGGACTAGCGGGAACAATGAGCAGTTCTTC.

This clone was found a few times. The chain carries TRBV29-1 and TRBJ2-7, with D unresolved. CDR3 length: 14 amino acids. Germline CDR1 SQVTM, CDR2 ANQGSEA. The ends were cut back, 4 bases at V and 1 base at J, with 14 bases in the middle. The CDR3 reads CSVVAVTGSYEQYF. In nucleotides, the CDR3 is TGCAGCGTTGTGGCGGTGACCGGATCCTACGAGCAGTACTTC.

The chain employs TRBV15 and TRBJ1-4; TRBD1 agrees at 10 bases. Germline V CDR1 and CDR2: LNHNV, YYDKDF (reference sequence). CDR3 length equals 16 residues. The ends lost 0 bases at V and 6 bases at J; junction bases unmatched: 4. CDR3 DNA: TGTGCCACCAGCAGAGATGGGGACAGGGGCTATGAAAAACTGTTTTTT. Encoded protein: CATSRDGDRGYEKLFF.

J is TRBJ1-5 and V is TRBV4-2; D may be TRBD1 (5 bases). The germline CDR1 and CDR2 sequences are LGHNA and YNFKEQ. CDR3 length: 16 amino acids. The V and J ends lost 2 bases and 7 bases respectively, with 18 bases between them. Here the CDR3 DNA reads TGTGCCAGCAGCCAAATCTCAGGGTACGAAGGGCAGCCCCAGCATTTT. It translates to CASSQISGYEGQPQHF.

This chain connects TRBV2 to TRBJ1-4; the D is unclear. V lost 3 bases, J lost 4 bases, and 12 bases lay in between. CDR1 is SNHLY and CDR2 is FYNNEI in the germline V gene. The CDR3 has 15 residues. CDR3 nucleotides: TGTGCCAGCAGTGAGAACCTACAGATTAATGAAAAACTGTTTTTT. Residues: CASSENLQINEKLFF.

J is TRBJ1-5 and V is TRBV27; the D is unclear. The germline CDR1 and CDR2 sequences are MNHEY and SMNVEV (reference sequence). V was clipped by 5 bases and J by 2 bases, with 10 bases between them. This CDR3 comprises 14 residues. The CDR3 region has the DNA TGTGCCAGCAGTCGAGGGCGAGGCAATCAGCCCCAGCATTTT. It codes for CASSRGRGNQPQHF.

This chain uses TRBV30 with TRBJ1-2; TRBD1 aligns across 9 bases. From germline, CDR1 is GTSNPN and CDR2 SVGIG (reference sequence). This CDR3 is 13 amino acids long. V lost 5 bases to trimming and J lost 9 bases; unmatched junction nucleotides: 10. For the CDR3, the DNA is TGTGCCTGGGCCAGGGACAGGGTAATCCGCTACACCTTC. This codes for CAWARDRVIRYTF. The variable domain in full, completed from reference TRBV30 and TRBJ1-2, reads SQTIHQWPATLVQPVGSPLSLECTVEGTSNPNLYWYRQAAGRGLQLLFYSVGIGQISSEVPQNLSASRPQDRQFILSSKKLLLSDSGFYLCAWARDRVIRYTFGSGTRLTVV.

This clone turned up a few times. The genes are TRBV6-1 and TRBJ1-3; tentatively, D is TRBD1 (5 bases). Per the germline V gene, CDR1 is MNHNS and CDR2 is SASEGT. CDR3 size: 16 residues. V dropped 3 bases and J dropped 7 bases, with 19 bases sitting between them. This CDR3 is CASSDPRFRAVNTIYF. Here the CDR3 DNA reads TGTGCCAGCAGTGACCCCAGGTTCAGGGCCGTGAACACCATATATTTT.

The chain links TRBV28 to TRBJ1-6, with D tentatively TRBD1 (6 bases). Germline lookup yields CDR1 MDHEN and CDR2 SYDVKM. The CDR3 loop spans 15 amino acids. V lost 4 bases, J lost 7 bases, and 14 bases lay in between. DNA of the CDR3: TGTGCCAGCAGTTCGACCGGGACATTAAATTCACCCCTCCACTTT. It is translated as CASSSTGTLNSPLHF.

The chain carries TRBV5-1 and TRBJ2-2, with 7 bases matching TRBD2. CDR1 and CDR2 (germline): SGHRS, YFSETQ. The CDR3 covers 17 residues. With 4 bases clipped from V and 2 bases from J, the junction kept 11 bases outside the gene matches. The DNA of the CDR3 is TGCGCCAGCAGCCCCGGGGGGTATGGCCATAACACCGGGGAGCTGTTTTTT. Translation gives CASSPGGYGHNTGELFF.

This clone has only one observation. The V and J genes are TRBV10-3 and TRBJ2-7, with TRBD2 matching 7 bases. After removal of 4 bases from V and 3 bases from J, the junction contained 9 bases not matched to a gene. This CDR3 spans 15 amino acids. Looked up from germline, CDR1 is ENHRY and CDR2 is SYGVKD. This CDR3 reads CAISVTSAVNYEQYF. The CDR3 DNA reads TGTGCCATCAGTGTCACTAGCGCAGTTAACTACGAGCAGTACTTC.